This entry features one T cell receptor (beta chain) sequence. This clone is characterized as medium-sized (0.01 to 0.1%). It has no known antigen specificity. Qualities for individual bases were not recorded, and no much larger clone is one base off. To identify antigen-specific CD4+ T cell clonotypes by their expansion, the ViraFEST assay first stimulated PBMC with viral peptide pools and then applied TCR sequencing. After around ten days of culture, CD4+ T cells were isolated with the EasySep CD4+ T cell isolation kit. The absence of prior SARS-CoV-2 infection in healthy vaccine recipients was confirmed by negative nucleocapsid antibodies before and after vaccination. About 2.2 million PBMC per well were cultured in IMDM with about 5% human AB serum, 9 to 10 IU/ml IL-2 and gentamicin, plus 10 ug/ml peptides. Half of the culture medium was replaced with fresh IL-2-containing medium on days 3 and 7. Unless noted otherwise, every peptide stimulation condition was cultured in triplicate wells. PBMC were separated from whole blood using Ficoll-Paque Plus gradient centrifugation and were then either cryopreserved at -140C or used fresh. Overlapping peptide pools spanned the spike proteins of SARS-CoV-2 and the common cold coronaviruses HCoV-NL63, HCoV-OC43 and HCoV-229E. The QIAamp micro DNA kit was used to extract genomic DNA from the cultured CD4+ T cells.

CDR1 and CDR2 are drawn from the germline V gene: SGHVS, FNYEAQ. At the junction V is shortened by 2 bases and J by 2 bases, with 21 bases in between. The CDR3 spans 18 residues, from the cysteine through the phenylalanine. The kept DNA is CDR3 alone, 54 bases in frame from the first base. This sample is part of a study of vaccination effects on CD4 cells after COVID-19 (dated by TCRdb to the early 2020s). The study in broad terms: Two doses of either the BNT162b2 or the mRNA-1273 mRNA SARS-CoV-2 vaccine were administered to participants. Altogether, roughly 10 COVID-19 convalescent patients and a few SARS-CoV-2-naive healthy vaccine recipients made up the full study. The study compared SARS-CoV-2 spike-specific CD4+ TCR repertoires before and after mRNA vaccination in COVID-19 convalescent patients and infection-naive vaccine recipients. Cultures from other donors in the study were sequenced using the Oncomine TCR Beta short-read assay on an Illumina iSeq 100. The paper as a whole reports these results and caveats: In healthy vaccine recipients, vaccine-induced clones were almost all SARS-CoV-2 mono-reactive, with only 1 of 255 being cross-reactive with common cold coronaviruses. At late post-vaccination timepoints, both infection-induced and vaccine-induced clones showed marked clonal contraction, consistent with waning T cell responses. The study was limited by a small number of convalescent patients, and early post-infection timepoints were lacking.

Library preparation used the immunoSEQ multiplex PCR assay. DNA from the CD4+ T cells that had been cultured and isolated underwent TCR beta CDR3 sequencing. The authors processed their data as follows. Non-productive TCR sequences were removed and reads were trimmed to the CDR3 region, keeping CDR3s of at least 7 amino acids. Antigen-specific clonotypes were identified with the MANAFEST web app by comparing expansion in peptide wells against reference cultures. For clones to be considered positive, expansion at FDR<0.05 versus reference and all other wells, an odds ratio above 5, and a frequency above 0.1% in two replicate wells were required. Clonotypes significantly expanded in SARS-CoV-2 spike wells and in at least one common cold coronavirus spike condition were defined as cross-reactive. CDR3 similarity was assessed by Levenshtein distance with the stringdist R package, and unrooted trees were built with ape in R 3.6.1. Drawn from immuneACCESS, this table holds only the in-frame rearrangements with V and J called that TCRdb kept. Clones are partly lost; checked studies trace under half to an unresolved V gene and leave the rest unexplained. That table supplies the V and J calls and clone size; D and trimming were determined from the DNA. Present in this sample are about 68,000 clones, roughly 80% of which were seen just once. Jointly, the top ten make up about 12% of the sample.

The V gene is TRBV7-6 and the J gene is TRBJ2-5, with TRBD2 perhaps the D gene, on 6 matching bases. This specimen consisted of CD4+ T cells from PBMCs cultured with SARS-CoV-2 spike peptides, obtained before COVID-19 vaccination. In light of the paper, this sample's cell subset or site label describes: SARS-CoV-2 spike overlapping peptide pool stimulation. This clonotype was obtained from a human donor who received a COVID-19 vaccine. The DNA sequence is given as TGTGCCAGCAGCTTACGGGGGACGGGGGTAGCGTCACAAGAGACCCAGTACTTC. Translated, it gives CASSLRGTGVASQETQYF.